The 25 T cell receptor beta chains presented below share a single source sample, sequenced in a study of blood T cell repertoires in COVID-19. Sequenced by immunoSEQ multiplex PCR; TCRdb stores in-frame clones only, minus some. The sample consists of roughly 350,000 clones, 85% of them appearing once. The sample was peripheral blood. The receptors were sampled from a woman aged 18-30 years with acute or convalescent COVID-19.

This clone was seen once. The rearrangement joins TRBV28 to TRBJ2-7, with 10 bases aligning to TRBD2. Germline V gene lookup returns CDR1 MDHEN and CDR2 SYDVKM. CDR3 length: 16 residues. V was clipped by 1 base and J by 3 bases; unmatched bases: 6. The CDR3 reads CASSLSTSGKSYEQYF. As DNA, the CDR3 is TGTGCCAGCAGTTTATCAACTAGCGGGAAAAGCTACGAGCAGTACTTC.

The DNA for the CDR3 is TGTGCCACCAAGGACAGTCTCAATCAGCCCCAGCATTTT. Translated: CATKDSLNQPQHF. The chain couples TRBV28 to TRBJ1-5; D is possibly TRBD1 (6 bases). This CDR3 is 13 amino acids long. CDR1 is MDHEN, CDR2 SYDVKM, per germline. With 10 bases removed from V and 3 bases from J, the gap between germline ends came to 13 bases.

This clone has only one observation. The chain joins TRBV3-1 (or the pseudogene TRBV3-2) to TRBJ1-2, with 8 bases identical to TRBD1. Germline CDR1 is LGHDT and CDR2 is YNNKEL (reference sequence). This CDR3 spans 17 amino acids. V was pared by 0 bases and J by 0 bases, with 6 bases of the junction left unmatched. CDR3 bases: TGTGCCAGCAGCCAAGAAAGCTTGACAGGGGCTAACTATGGCTACACCTTC. Translated, it gives CASSQESLTGANYGYTF.

This chain joins TRBV15 and TRBJ1-5, with TRBD1 matching 9 bases. Germline lookup yields CDR1 LNHNV and CDR2 YYDKDF (reference sequence). This CDR3 comprises 17 residues. V lost 6 bases and J lost 2; bases outside the gene matches: 11. The CDR3 bases are TGTGCCACCAGGGACAGGGGAGAGGTGTTTGGCAATCAGCCCCAGCATTTT. It encodes CATRDRGEVFGNQPQHF.

J is TRBJ2-2 and V is TRBV19; TRBD2 agrees at 12 bases. V was pared by 6 bases and J by 3 bases, with 5 bases of the junction left unmatched. This CDR3 has 16 residues. Per the germline V gene, CDR1 is LNHDA and CDR2 is SQIVND (reference sequence). The CDR3 is CASRTLAGGDTGELFF. CDR3 bases: TGTGCCAGTAGAACACTAGCGGGAGGCGACACCGGGGAGCTGTTTTTT.

Only a few counts were recorded for this clone. The chain uses TRBV2 and TRBJ1-2, with D hard to call. The CDR3 runs to 12 residues. Germline-derived CDR1 and CDR2 are SNHLY and FYNNEI. Trimming cost V 6 bases and J 8 bases, with 13 bases left between them. This CDR3 is CASSRPTGGYTF. The CDR3 region has the DNA TGTGCCAGCAGCCGTCCTACCGGGGGCTACACCTTC.

The V gene is TRBV9, the J gene TRBJ1-2; 8 nucleotides line up with TRBD1. The CDR3 consists of 13 residues. The germline V gene has CDR1 SGDLS and CDR2 YYNGEE. V lost 2 bases to trimming and J lost 6 bases; unmatched junction nucleotides: 3. The CDR3 spells CASSVDRGNGYTF. The CDR3, as DNA: TGTGCCAGCAGCGTTGACAGGGGTAATGGCTACACCTTC. Full variable domain (outside the CDR3, taken from reference TRBV9 and TRBJ1-2): DSGVTQTPKHLITATGQRVTLRCSPRSGDLSVYWYQQSLDQGLQFLIQYYNGEERAKGNILERFSAQQFPDLHSELNLSSLELGDSALYFCASSVDRGNGYTFGSGTRLTVV.

V usage is TRBV4-2 and J usage is TRBJ2-7; TRBD2 aligns across 10 bases. The trim removed 0 bases at V and 1 base at J, leaving 9 bases unmatched. The CDR3 sequence is 18 residues long. CDR1 and CDR2 from the germline V gene are LGHNA and YNFKEQ. Written as DNA, the CDR3 is TGTGCCAGCAGCCAAGAGTGGCTAGCGGGGGCCCGATCCTACGAGCAGTACTTC. Its translation is CASSQEWLAGARSYEQYF.

The V gene is TRBV6-6, the J gene TRBJ1-5; no clear D gene. CDR1 and CDR2 (germline): MNHNY, SVGAGI (reference sequence). Deletions cut 5 bases from V and 4 bases from J, with 9 bases between. The CDR3 sequence is 13 residues long. The CDR3 DNA reads TGTGCCAGCAGTAACCCCGGGAATCAGCCCCAGCATTTT. It is translated as CASSNPGNQPQHF.

The CDR3 sequence: CASSDGTGQEQYF. CDR3 coding DNA: TGTGCCAGCAGCGATGGGACAGGTCAGGAGCAGTACTTC. The chain uses TRBV5-6 and TRBJ2-7, with 8 positions matching TRBD1. CDR3 length equals 13 residues. J gave up 7 bases and V 4 bases, and 7 bases lay outside the gene matches. CDR1 is SGHDT and CDR2 is YYEEEE in the germline V gene.

This clone showed up just once. The V and J genes are TRBV28 and TRBJ1-6; D remains ambiguous. The CDR3 consists of 17 residues. CDR1 MDHEN and CDR2 SYDVKM come from the germline V gene. With 4 bases removed from V and 7 bases from J, the gap between germline ends came to 20 bases. The CDR3 loop reads CASSSFYLTQTNSPLHF. CDR3 nucleotides: TGTGCCAGCAGTTCCTTTTACTTGACTCAAACGAATTCACCCCTCCACTTT.

The V and J genes are TRBV4-1 and TRBJ2-7; possible D gene TRBD2, 6 bases. Germline assignment: CDR1 MGHRA and CDR2 YSYEKL. Deletions cut 0 bases from V and 0 bases from J, with 12 bases between. This CDR3 contains 16 residues. CDR3 sequence (DNA): TGCGCCAGCAGCCAAGATGGCGGGGACCTCTCCTACGAGCAGTACTTC. Its translation is CASSQDGGDLSYEQYF.

This chain connects TRBV7-2 to TRBJ2-1; 14 bases align to TRBD2. V was clipped by 5 bases and J by 1 base; unmatched bases: 4. This CDR3 comprises 17 residues. CDR1 SGHTA and CDR2 FQGNSA come from the germline V gene. In DNA form, the CDR3 reads TGTGCCAGCAGCCCGAGGACTAGCGGGAGGTCCTACAATGAGCAGTTCTTC. Amino acid sequence: CASSPRTSGRSYNEQFF.

This rearrangement joins TRBV21-1 to TRBJ1-1; the table's D call, TRBD1, was not checked against the DNA. TRBV21-1 is designated a pseudogene. The CDR3 runs to 17 residues. CDR3 sequence reads: CASSNGVQGRVNTEAFF. CDR3 bases: TGTGCCAGCAGCAATGGGGTCCAGGGGCGCGTGAACACTGAAGCTTTCTTT.

This clone was seen once. V and J are TRBV28 and TRBJ1-1; 9 bases align to TRBD1. V lost 7 bases to trimming and J lost 7 bases; unmatched junction nucleotides: 10. The germline V gene has CDR1 MDHEN and CDR2 SYDVKM. The CDR3 loop spans 14 amino acids. In DNA form, the CDR3 reads TGTGCCAGCATTCAACAGGGGGCGCTGGGTGAAGCTTTCTTT. The encoded protein is CASIQQGALGEAFF.

This clone was seen once. Other DNA sequences in the same sample also yield this CDR3. V gene TRBV28 combines with J gene TRBJ1-5; tentatively, D is TRBD1 (6 bases). V was clipped by 6 bases and J by 4 bases, with 10 bases between them. The germline CDR1 and CDR2 sequences are MDHEN and SYDVKM. The CDR3 is 13 amino acids. The CDR3 DNA is TGTGCCAGCAGCCTCGACAGGAATCAGCCCCAGCATTTT. Translated: CASSLDRNQPQHF.

The gene calls are TRBV4-1 and TRBJ2-3; TRBD1 aligns across 8 bases. Germline loops: CDR1 MGHRA, CDR2 YSYEKL. The CDR3 spans 14 residues. Trimming at V came to 4 bases and at J to 4 bases, leaving 4 bases not matched to a gene. The CDR3 sequence is CASSLPTGADTQYF. The CDR3 nucleotides read TGCGCCAGCAGCCTACCGACAGGGGCAGATACGCAGTATTTT.

This clone was seen only once. J is TRBJ1-1 and V is TRBV6-1; 12 nucleotides agree with TRBD1. Trimming took 4 bases from V and 10 from J; bases not matched to a gene: 16. Germline loops: CDR1 MNHNS, CDR2 SASEGT. The CDR3 loop spans 17 amino acids. CDR3 amino acids: CASSAYPPGQGAGRAFF. The CDR3, as DNA: TGTGCCAGCAGTGCCTATCCCCCGGGACAGGGGGCGGGAAGAGCTTTCTTT.

V usage is TRBV5-1 and J usage is TRBJ1-6; D unclear. Between the trimmed V and J ends, which lost 5 bases and 3 bases, there was a span of 12 bases. The CDR3 is made up of 15 amino acids. In germline, CDR1 is SGHRS, CDR2 YFSETQ. The CDR3 protein is CASSEGRVYNSPLHF. The CDR3 DNA reads as TGCGCCAGCAGTGAGGGTCGGGTCTATAATTCACCCCTCCACTTT.

CDR3 nucleotide sequence: TGTGCCAGCTCACCACCCAGCACAGGCAATGAAAAACTGTTTTTT. It yields the protein CASSPPSTGNEKLFF. The chain carries TRBV18 and TRBJ1-4; perhaps TRBD1 as D (5 bases). The CDR3 runs 15 residues. The ends were cut back, 0 bases at V and 5 bases at J, with 10 bases in the middle. CDR1 is KGHSH, CDR2 LQKENI, per germline.

This clone occurred a few times. The J gene is TRBJ1-1, the V gene TRBV15; no clear D gene. The germline V gene has CDR1 LNHNV and CDR2 YYDKDF (reference sequence). The V gene lost 5 bases and the J gene lost 1 base, with 8 bases spanning the gap. The CDR3 sequence is 13 residues long. The CDR3 DNA sequence: TGTGCCACCAGCCTGGAGGGGAACACTGAAGCTTTCTTT. Its protein is CATSLEGNTEAFF.

This clone came up a few times. This chain joins TRBV3-1 (or the pseudogene TRBV3-2) and TRBJ2-1; D is perhaps TRBD1 (5 bases). The CDR3 totals 15 residues. The V and J ends lost 0 bases and 4 bases respectively, with 10 bases between them. Germline V gene lookup returns CDR1 LGHDT and CDR2 YNNKEL (reference sequence). The CDR3 loop reads CASSQDPGNYNEQFF. The CDR3 nucleotides read TGTGCCAGCAGCCAAGATCCAGGGAATTACAATGAGCAGTTCTTC.

V usage is TRBV19 and J usage is TRBJ1-1; no reliable D call. V was trimmed by 4 bases and J by 3 bases, leaving 15 bases between them. This CDR3 has 15 residues. CDR1 and CDR2 (germline): LNHDA, SQIVND (reference sequence). The CDR3 coding sequence is TGTGCCAGTAGTACGTCGATGGGCAGTTACACTGAAGCTTTCTTT. Protein sequence: CASSTSMGSYTEAFF. Combining the CDR3 with reference TRBV19 and TRBJ1-1 gives the whole variable domain DGGITQSPKYLFRKEGQNVTLSCEQNLNHDAMYWYRQDPGQGLRLIYYSQIVNDFQKGDIAEGYSVSREKKESFPLTVTSAQKNPTAFYLCASSTSMGSYTEAFFGQGTRLTVV.

This sequence joins TRBV9 and TRBJ2-7; 9 positions match TRBD1. Germline trimming cut 3 bases from V and 7 bases from J; bases unmatched to any gene: 11. CDR3 length equals 15 residues. In germline, CDR1 is SGDLS, CDR2 YYNGEE. CDR3 sequence (DNA): TGTGCCAGCAGCGCGGGGGGACAGGGAAGTGGTGAGCAGTACTTC. Its translation is CASSAGGQGSGEQYF.

In its sample, this clone was seen once. This chain connects TRBV4-1 to TRBJ1-6; D is uncertain. The V and J ends lost 0 bases and 9 bases respectively, with 6 bases between them. The germline CDR1 and CDR2 sequences are MGHRA and YSYEKL. CDR3 length equals 13 residues. The CDR3 region is CASSQELRSPLHF. DNA of the CDR3: TGCGCCAGCAGCCAAGAACTGCGTTCACCCCTCCACTTT.